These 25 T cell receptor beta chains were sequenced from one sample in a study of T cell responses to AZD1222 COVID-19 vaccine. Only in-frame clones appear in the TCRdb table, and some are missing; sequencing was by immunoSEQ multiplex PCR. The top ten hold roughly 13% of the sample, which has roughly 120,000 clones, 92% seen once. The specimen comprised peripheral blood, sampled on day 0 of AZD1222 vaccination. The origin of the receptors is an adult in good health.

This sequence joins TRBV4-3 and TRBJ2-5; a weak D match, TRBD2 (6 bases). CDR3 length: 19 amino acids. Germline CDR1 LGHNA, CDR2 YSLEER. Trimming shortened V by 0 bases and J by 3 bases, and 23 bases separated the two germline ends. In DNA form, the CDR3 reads TGCGCCAGCAGCCAAGAGGCTATCCCATGGTCTAGCGAAGAAGAGACCCAGTACTTC. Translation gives CASSQEAIPWSSEEETQYF.

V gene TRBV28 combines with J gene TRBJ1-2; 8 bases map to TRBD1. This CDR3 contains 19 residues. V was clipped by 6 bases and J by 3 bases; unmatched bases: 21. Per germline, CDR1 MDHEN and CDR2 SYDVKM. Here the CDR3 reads CASSSKLGTGRPSDYGYTF. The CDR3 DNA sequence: TGTGCCAGCAGCTCGAAACTAGGGACAGGACGCCCTAGCGACTATGGCTACACCTTC.

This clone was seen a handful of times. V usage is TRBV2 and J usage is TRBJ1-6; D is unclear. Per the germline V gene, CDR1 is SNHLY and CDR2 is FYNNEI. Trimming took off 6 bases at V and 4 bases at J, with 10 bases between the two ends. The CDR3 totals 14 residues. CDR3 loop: CASRNSPYNSPLHF. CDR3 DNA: TGTGCCAGCAGAAACTCGCCATATAATTCACCCCTCCACTTT.

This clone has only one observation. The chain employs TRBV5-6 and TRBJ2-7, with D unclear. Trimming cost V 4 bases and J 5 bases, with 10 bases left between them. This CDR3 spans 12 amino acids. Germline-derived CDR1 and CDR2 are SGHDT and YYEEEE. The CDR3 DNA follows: TGTGCCAGCAGCCAGGTCTGGAACGAGCAGTACTTC. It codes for CASSQVWNEQYF.

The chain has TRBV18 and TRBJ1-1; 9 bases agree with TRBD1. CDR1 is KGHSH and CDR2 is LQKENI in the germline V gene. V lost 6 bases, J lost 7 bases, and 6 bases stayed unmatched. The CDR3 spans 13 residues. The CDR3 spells CASSTGQGFEAFF. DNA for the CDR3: TGTGCCAGCTCGACGGGACAGGGTTTTGAAGCTTTCTTT. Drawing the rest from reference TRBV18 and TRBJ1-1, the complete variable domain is NAGVMQNPRHLVRRRGQEARLRCSPMKGHSHVYWYRQLPEEGLKFMVYLQKENIIDESGMPKERFSAEFPKEGPSILRIQQVVRGDSAAYFCASSTGQGFEAFFGQGTRLTVV.

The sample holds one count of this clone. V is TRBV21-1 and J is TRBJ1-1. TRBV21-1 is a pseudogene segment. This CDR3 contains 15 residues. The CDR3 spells CASSSRDTAAAEAFF. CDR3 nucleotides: TGTGCCAGCAGCTCCCGAGACACGGCCGCGGCTGAAGCTTTCTTT.

CDR3 coding DNA: TGTGCCAGCAATGGGGGTAGCAATCAGCCCCAGCATTTT. It specifies CASNGGSNQPQHF. V and J are TRBV12-3 or TRBV12-4 and TRBJ1-5, with a tentative D call TRBD1 (5 bases). CDR3 length equals 13 residues. V lost 7 bases, J lost 0 bases, and 7 bases lay in between.

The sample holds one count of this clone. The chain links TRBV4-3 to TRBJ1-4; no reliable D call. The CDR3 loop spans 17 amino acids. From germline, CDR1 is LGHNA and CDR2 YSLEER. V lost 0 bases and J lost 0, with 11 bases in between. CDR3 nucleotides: TGCGCCAGCAGCCAAGATTTCTATCAAGCAACTAATGAAAAACTGTTTTTT. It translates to CASSQDFYQATNEKLFF.

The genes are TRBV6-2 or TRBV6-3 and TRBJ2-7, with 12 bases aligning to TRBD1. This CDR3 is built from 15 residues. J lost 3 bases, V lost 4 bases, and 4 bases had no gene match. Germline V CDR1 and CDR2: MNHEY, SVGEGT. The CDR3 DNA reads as TGTGCCAGCAGTTTGGGACAGGGGGCCTTCTACGAGCAGTACTTC. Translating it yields CASSLGQGAFYEQYF.

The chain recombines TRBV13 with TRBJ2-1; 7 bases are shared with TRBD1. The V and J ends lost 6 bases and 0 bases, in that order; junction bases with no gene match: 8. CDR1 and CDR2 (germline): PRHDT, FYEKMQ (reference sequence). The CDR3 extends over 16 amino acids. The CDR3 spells CASRTLTGNSYNEQFF. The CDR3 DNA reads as TGTGCCAGCAGAACCCTGACAGGGAACTCCTACAATGAGCAGTTCTTC. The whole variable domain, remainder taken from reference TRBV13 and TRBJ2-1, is AAGVIQSPRHLIKEKRETATLKCYPIPRHDTVYWYQQGPGQDPQFLISFYEKMQSDKGSIPDRFSAQQFSDYHSELNMSSLELGDSALYFCASRTLTGNSYNEQFFGPGTRLTVL.

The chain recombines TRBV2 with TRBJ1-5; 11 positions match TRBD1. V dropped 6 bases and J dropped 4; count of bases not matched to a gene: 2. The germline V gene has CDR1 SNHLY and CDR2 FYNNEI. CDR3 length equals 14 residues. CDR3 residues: CASRGTGGNQPQHF. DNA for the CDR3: TGTGCCAGCAGGGGGACAGGGGGTAATCAGCCCCAGCATTTT.

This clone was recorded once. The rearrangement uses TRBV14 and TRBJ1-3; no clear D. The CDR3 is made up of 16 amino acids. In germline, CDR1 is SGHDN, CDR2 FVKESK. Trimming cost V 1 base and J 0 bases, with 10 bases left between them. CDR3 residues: CASSQGHSLSGNTIYF. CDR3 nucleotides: TGTGCCAGCAGCCAAGGACACTCTCTCTCTGGAAACACCATATATTTT.

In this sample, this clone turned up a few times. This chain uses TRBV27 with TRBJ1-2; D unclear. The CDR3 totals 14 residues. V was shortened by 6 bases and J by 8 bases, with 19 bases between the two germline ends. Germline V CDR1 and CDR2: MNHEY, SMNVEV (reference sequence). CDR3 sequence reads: CASRSDWPNVGYTF. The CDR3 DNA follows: TGTGCCAGCAGATCGGACTGGCCGAATGTCGGCTACACCTTC.

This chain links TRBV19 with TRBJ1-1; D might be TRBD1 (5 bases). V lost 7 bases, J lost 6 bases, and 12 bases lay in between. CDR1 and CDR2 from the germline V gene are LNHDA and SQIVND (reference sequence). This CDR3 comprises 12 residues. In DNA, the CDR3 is TGTGCCAGTATCGATCAGGGTGCTGAAGCTTTCTTT. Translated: CASIDQGAEAFF.

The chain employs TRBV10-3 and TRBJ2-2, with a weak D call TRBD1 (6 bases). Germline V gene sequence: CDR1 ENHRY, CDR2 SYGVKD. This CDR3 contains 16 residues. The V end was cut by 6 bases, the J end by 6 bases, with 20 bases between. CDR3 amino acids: CAISPAGPGVSGELFF. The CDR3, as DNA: TGTGCCATCAGCCCGGCTGGCCCAGGGGTATCCGGGGAGCTGTTTTTT.

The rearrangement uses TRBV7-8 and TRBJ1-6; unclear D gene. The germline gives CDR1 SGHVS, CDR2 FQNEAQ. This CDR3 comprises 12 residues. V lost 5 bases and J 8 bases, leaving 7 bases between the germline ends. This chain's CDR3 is CASSHADSPLHF. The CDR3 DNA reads TGTGCCAGCAGCCACGCAGATTCACCCCTCCACTTT. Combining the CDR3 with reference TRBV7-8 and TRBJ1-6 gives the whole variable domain GAGVSQSPRYKVAKRGQDVALRCDPISGHVSLFWYQQALGQGPEFLTYFQNEAQLDKSGLPSDRFFAERPEGSVSTLKIQRTQQEDSAVYLCASSHADSPLHFGNGTRLTVT.

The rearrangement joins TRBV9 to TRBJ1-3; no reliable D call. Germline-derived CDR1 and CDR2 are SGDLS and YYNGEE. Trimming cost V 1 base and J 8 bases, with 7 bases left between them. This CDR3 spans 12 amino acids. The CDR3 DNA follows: TGTGCCAGCAGCGTAACTGAAGACACCATATATTTT. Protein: CASSVTEDTIYF.

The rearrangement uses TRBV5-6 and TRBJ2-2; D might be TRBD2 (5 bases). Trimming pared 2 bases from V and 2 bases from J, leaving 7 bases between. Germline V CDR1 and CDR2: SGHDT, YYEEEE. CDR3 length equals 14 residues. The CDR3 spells CASSFGENTGELFF. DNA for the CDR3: TGTGCCAGCAGCTTCGGGGAAAACACCGGGGAGCTGTTTTTT.

In DNA, the CDR3 is TGTGCCAGCAGTTATTCTTGGGGCAATCAGCCCCAGCATTTT. This gives the protein CASSYSWGNQPQHF. V is TRBV6-5 and J is TRBJ1-5; no clear D. Germline loops: CDR1 MNHEY, CDR2 SVGAGI. The V and J ends lost 3 bases and 2 bases respectively, with 8 bases between them. The CDR3 contains 14 residues.

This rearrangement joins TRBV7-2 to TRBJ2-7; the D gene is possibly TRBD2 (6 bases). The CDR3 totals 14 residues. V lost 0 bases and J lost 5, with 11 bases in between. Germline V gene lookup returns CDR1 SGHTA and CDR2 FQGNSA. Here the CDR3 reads CASSLAGGAHEQYF. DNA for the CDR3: TGTGCCAGCAGCTTAGCAGGAGGGGCCCACGAGCAGTACTTC.

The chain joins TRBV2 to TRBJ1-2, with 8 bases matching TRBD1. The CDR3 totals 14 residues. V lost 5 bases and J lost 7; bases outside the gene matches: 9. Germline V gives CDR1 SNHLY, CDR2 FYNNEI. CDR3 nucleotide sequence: TGTGCCAGCAGTTTGAAGGGACAGGAGGCTGGCTACACCTTC. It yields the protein CASSLKGQEAGYTF.

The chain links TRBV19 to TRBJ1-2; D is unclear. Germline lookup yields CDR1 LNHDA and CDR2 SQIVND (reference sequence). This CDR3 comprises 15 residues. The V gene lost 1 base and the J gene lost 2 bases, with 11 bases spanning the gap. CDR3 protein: CASSIVEGLNYGYTF. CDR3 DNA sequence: TGTGCCAGTAGTATAGTCGAAGGGTTAAACTATGGCTACACCTTC.

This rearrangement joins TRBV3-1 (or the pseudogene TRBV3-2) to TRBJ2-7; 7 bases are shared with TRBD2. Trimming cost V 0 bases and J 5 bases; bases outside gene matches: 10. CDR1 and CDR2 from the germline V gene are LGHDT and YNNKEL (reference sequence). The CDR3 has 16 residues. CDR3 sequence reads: CASSQDIGGSYNEQYF. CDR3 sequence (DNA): TGTGCCAGCAGCCAAGATATAGGCGGGAGTTACAACGAGCAGTACTTC.

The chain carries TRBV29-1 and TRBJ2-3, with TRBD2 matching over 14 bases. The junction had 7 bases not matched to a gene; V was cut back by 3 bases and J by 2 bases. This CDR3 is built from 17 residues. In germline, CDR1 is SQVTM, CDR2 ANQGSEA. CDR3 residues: CSVDNGLAGGHTDTQYF. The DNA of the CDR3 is TGCAGCGTTGACAATGGACTAGCGGGAGGTCACACAGATACGCAGTATTTT.

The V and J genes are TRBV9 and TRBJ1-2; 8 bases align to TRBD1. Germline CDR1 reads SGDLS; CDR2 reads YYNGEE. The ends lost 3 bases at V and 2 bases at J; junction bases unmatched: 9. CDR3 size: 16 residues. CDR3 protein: CASSGTGSWRNYGYTF. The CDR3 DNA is TGTGCCAGCAGCGGGACAGGGTCGTGGAGAAACTATGGCTACACCTTC.